One TCR beta chain is described in this entry. The data were obtained in a study of blood T cell repertoires in COVID-19. For the study at large: Researchers got acute and convalescent COVID-19 samples from the United States, Italy and Spain. Sources were T cells, B-cell-depleted T cells, or PBMCs; the material itself was cDNA or gDNA.

In the source study's methods: Scientists estimated how many nucleated cells there were by amplifying reference gene primers. Using immunoSEQ multiplex PCR, the repertoire was profiled, and TCRdb retains in-frame clones only, with some absent. V, J and clone size are those of that table, while D and trimming were read from the DNA. This sample carries some 250,000 clones, approximately 83% of them seen once, and the ten largest clones take around 2.8%. The CDR3 has 12 amino acids. J gave up 4 bases and V 6 bases, and 3 bases lay outside the gene matches. Germline V gives CDR1 MNHEY, CDR2 SVGAGI. This clonotype was sampled from a woman aged 25 to 39 who had recovered from COVID-19. The source material was peripheral blood. V and J are TRBV6-5 and TRBJ2-7; 7 nucleotides line up with TRBD1. The CDR3 bases are TGTGCCAGCAGCCCACAGGGGTACGAGCAGTACTTC. Translation: CASSPQGYEQYF.